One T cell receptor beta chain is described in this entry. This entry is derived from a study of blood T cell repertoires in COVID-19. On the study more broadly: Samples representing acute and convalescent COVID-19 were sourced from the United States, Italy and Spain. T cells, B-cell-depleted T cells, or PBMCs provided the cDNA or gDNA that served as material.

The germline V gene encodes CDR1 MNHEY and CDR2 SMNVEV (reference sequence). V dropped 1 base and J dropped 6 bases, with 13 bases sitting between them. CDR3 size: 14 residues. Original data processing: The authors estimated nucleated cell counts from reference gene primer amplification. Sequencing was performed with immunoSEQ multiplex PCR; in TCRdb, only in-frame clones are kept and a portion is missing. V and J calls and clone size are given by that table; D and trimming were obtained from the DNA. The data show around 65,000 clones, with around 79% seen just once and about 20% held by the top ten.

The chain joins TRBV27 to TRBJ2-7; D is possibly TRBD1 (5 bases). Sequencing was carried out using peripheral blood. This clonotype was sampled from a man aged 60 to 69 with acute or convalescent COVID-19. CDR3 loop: CASSLLGRVAEQYF. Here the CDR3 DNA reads TGTGCCAGCAGTTTATTGGGCAGGGTTGCCGAGCAGTACTTC.